This is a list of T cell receptor beta chains from one sample in a study of beta chain features in type 1 diabetes. TCRdb's table, derived via immunoSEQ multiplex PCR, lists solely in-frame clones and lacks some. The table includes 550,000 to 850,000 clones, roughly 12% detected once. Sequenced input: naive CD4+ T cells from blood. These receptors were obtained from a man between 18 and 29 years old with type 1 diabetes. The CDR3 runs from the conserved cysteine through the conserved F or W. The D gene is left open where the match is weak. Rows may omit the clone size; those that give it use once, few, many or a size class.

V	J	D	size	CDR3	DNA
TRBV25-1	TRBJ1-2	TRBD1	few	CASSDRAYGYTF	TGTGCCAGCAGCGACAGGGCCTATGGCTACACCTTC
TRBV5-6	TRBJ2-6	.	few	CASTGSGANVLTF	TGTGCCTCAACAGGGTCTGGGGCCAACGTCCTGACTTTC
TRBV20-1	TRBJ1-2	.	few	CSARANEGYTF	TGCAGTGCTAGAGCCAATGAGGGCTACACCTTC
TRBV29-1	TRBJ2-3	TRBD2	few	CSVEEGSGGTDTQYF	TGCAGCGTTGAAGAGGGCAGCGGGGGTACAGATACGCAGTATTTT
TRBV7-9	TRBJ2-4	.	few	CASSSGGIQYF	TGTGCCAGCAGCTCGGGTGGCATTCAGTACTTC
TRBV19	TRBJ1-3	.	few	CASSIPGHGNTIYF	TGTGCCAGTAGTATCCCAGGGCATGGAAACACCATATATTTT
TRBV10-3	TRBJ2-3	TRBD1	few	CAIDSGTDTDTQYF	TGTGCCATCGATTCCGGGACAGACACAGATACGCAGTATTTT
TRBV14	TRBJ1-1	.	.	CASSLQNQGQTEAFF	TGTGCCAGCAGCCTTCAGAACCAGGGGCAGACTGAAGCTTTCTTT
TRBV5-1	TRBJ1-1	.	few	CASSLSERDEAFF	TGCGCCAGCAGCTTGAGCGAAAGGGATGAAGCTTTCTTT
TRBV6-5	TRBJ2-2	TRBD1	.	CASRRQGNTGELFF	TGTGCCAGTAGAAGACAGGGGAACACCGGGGAGCTGTTTTTT
TRBV9	TRBJ2-5	.	.	CASSVSVGYPGQETQYF	TGTGCCAGCAGCGTATCGGTCGGCTACCCGGGGCAAGAGACCCAGTACTTC
TRBV29-1	TRBJ2-1	TRBD2	few	CSVGRLADNEQFF	TGCAGCGTTGGAAGACTAGCGGATAATGAGCAGTTCTTC
TRBV27	TRBJ2-5	.	few	CASSSRGPTETQYF	TGTGCCAGCAGTTCCCGGGGCCCAACGGAGACCCAGTACTTC
TRBV29-1	TRBJ2-7	.	.	CSVEHPGNYEQYF	TGCAGCGTTGAACACCCAGGGAACTACGAGCAGTACTTC
TRBV30	TRBJ1-5	TRBD1	few	CAWSDRGSLSNQPQHF	TGTGCCTGGAGTGACAGGGGGTCGTTGAGCAATCAGCCCCAGCATTTT
TRBV30	TRBJ2-5	TRBD1	few	CAWSVAGGETQYF	TGTGCCTGGAGTGTAGCAGGGGGCGAGACCCAGTACTTC
TRBV10-3	TRBJ2-1	TRBD1	.	CAIQPGQKNEQFF	TGTGCCATCCAACCGGGACAGAAAAATGAGCAGTTCTTC
TRBV10-3	TRBJ2-2	.	few	CAISGTGRAGELFF	TGTGCCATCAGTGGGACAGGGAGGGCCGGGGAGCTGTTTTTT
TRBV7-2	TRBJ2-6	.	few	CAGSLDGRVQGANVLTF	TGTGCCGGCAGCTTAGACGGAAGGGTGCAAGGGGCCAACGTCCTGACTTTC
TRBV30	TRBJ1-5	.	few	CAWSPSTRGNQPQHF	TGTGCCTGGAGTCCCTCTACTAGAGGCAATCAGCCCCAGCATTTT
TRBV30	TRBJ2-5	.	.	CAWSSGGVQETQYF	TGTGCCTGGAGTTCTGGAGGGGTCCAAGAGACCCAGTACTTC
TRBV5-6	TRBJ2-1	TRBD1	few	CASSPSTGGDEQFF	TGTGCCAGCAGCCCCTCAACAGGGGGCGATGAGCAGTTCTTC
TRBV7-6	TRBJ2-5	.	.	CASSLRGETQYF	TGTGCCAGCAGCCTACGGGGAGAGACCCAGTACTTC
TRBV7-3	TRBJ2-3	.	.	CASSLIAAGPSGDTQYF	TGTGCCAGCAGCTTAATTGCGGCGGGGCCAAGTGGTGATACGCAGTATTTT
TRBV5-1	TRBJ1-5	.	.	CASSSGSGNQPQHF	TGCGCCAGCAGCTCCGGATCAGGGAATCAGCCCCAGCATTTT
TRBV19	TRBJ2-1	TRBD2	.	CASSLGAGGSRNEQFF	TGTGCCAGTAGTCTTGGAGCGGGGGGGTCTCGAAATGAGCAGTTCTTC
TRBV13	TRBJ1-3	TRBD1	.	CASSLGIHRGAGNTIYF	TGTGCCAGCAGCTTAGGAATTCACAGGGGAGCTGGAAACACCATATATTTT
TRBV7-6	TRBJ1-6	TRBD1	few	CASSLGQGADSPLHF	TGTGCCAGCAGCTTAGGACAGGGGGCGGATTCACCCCTCCACTTT
TRBV27	TRBJ1-2	.	few	CASTPGGARGYTF	TGTGCCAGCACCCCCGGGGGGGCTAGAGGCTACACCTTC
TRBV5-4	TRBJ2-3	TRBD2	few	CASSSREGDTQYF	TGTGCCAGCAGCTCCAGGGAGGGAGATACGCAGTATTTT
TRBV5-6	TRBJ1-5	TRBD1	.	CASSLAGQGAVEPQHF	TGTGCCAGCAGCTTGGCAGGACAGGGGGCGGTTGAGCCCCAGCATTTT
TRBV10-3	TRBJ2-6	.	few	CAITSGSGANVLTF	TGTGCCATCACTTCAGGGTCTGGGGCCAACGTCCTGACTTTC